These 28 T cell receptor beta chains came from one sample sequenced in a study of CD8+ T cells in alopecia areata. Treatment given: oral pan-JAK inhibitor, 5-10 mg twice daily. RNA extraction was followed by reverse transcription into cDNA, which acted as the sequencing template. Using immunoSEQ multiplex PCR, the repertoire was profiled, and TCRdb retains in-frame clones only, with some absent. This table has about 250,000 clones, roughly 63% appearing once. Sequencing was performed on CD4+ T cells sorted from blood, taken at week 52, from a patient treated with tofacitinib. Receptor source: a human donor with alopecia areata.

This rearrangement joins TRBV29-1 to TRBJ1-1; D unresolved. Germline CDR1 reads SQVTM; CDR2 reads ANQGSEA. This CDR3 contains 12 residues. Trimming removed 7 bases at V and 2 bases at J, with 11 bases between. CDR3 sequence reads: CSARVYNTEAFF. The CDR3 coding sequence is TGCAGCGCACGAGTCTATAACACTGAAGCTTTCTTT.

V gene TRBV11-2 combines with J gene TRBJ1-2, with TRBD1 matching over 7 bases. Germline CDR1 SGHAT, CDR2 FQNNGV. Trimming took 3 bases from V and 3 from J; bases not matched to a gene: 10. The CDR3 spans 16 residues. The CDR3 sequence: CASSLHGTAAHYGYTF. CDR3 DNA: TGTGCCAGCAGCTTGCACGGGACAGCCGCCCACTATGGCTACACCTTC.

This clone was seen once. The V gene is TRBV5-1, the J gene TRBJ1-5, with no clear D. V lost 0 bases to trimming and J lost 3 bases, with 7 bases between them. The CDR3 sequence is 14 residues long. Germline CDR1 SGHRS, CDR2 YFSETQ. CDR3 amino acids: CASSLEPANQPQHF. In DNA, the CDR3 is TGCGCCAGCAGCTTGGAGCCAGCCAATCAGCCCCAGCATTTT.

The chain uses TRBV7-9 and TRBJ1-6, with 7 bases lining up with TRBD1. The germline CDR1 and CDR2 sequences are SEHNR and FQNEAQ (reference sequence). Germline trimming cut 5 bases from V and 8 bases from J; bases unmatched to any gene: 6. This CDR3 spans 14 amino acids. CDR3 residues: CASSRGGVYSPLHF. CDR3 DNA sequence: TGTGCCAGCAGCAGAGGGGGCGTATATTCACCCCTCCACTTT. The full variable domain, in which reference TRBV7-9 and TRBJ1-6 provide the parts outside the CDR3, is DTGVSQNPRHKITKRGQNVTFRCDPISEHNRLYWYRQTLGQGPEFLTYFQNEAQLEKSRLLSDRFSAERPKGSFSTLEIQRTEQGDSAMYLCASSRGGVYSPLHFGNGTRLTVT.

This chain uses TRBV5-6 with TRBJ2-5; 8 bases are a match to TRBD2. Germline assignment: CDR1 SGHDT and CDR2 YYEEEE. This CDR3 region has 16 residues. V trimming: 1 base; J trimming: 5 bases; junction bases outside the gene matches: 10. DNA for the CDR3: TGTGCCAGCAGCTTGCGGGACGGGGGGGCCCGGGAGACCCAGTACTTC. Translated, it gives CASSLRDGGARETQYF.

This rearrangement joins TRBV6-6 to TRBJ2-7; D might be TRBD1 (6 bases). V lost 1 base to trimming and J lost 0 bases, with 13 bases between them. Germline V gene sequence: CDR1 MNHNY, CDR2 SVGAGI (reference sequence). This CDR3 has 16 amino acids. In DNA form, the CDR3 reads TGTGCCAGCAGTTACTACCACAGGGCCTCCTCCTACGAGCAGTACTTC. Residues: CASSYYHRASSYEQYF.

The chain is built from TRBV6-1 and TRBJ1-6, with no clear D. Germline assignment: CDR1 MNHNS and CDR2 SASEGT. This CDR3 contains 14 residues. Trimming cost V 1 base and J 10 bases, with 11 bases left between them. DNA for the CDR3: TGTGCCAGCAGTGAAGGACGGATAGGGTCACCCCTCCACTTT. Encoded protein: CASSEGRIGSPLHF.

The V gene is TRBV23-1, the J gene TRBJ2-7; weak D call: TRBD2 (5 bases). TRBV23-1 falls under the ORF class, with uncertain function. Trimming removed 0 bases from V and 4 bases from J, with 19 bases in between. CDR3 length: 17 residues. The CDR3 DNA sequence: TGCGCCAGCAGTCAATCCCTCGGACCGCTAGCCTCATACGAGCAGTACTTC. Residues: CASSQSLGPLASYEQYF.

The CDR3 DNA sequence: TGTGCCAGCAGCATCGACAGGGAGGAGACCCAGTACTTC. It yields the protein CASSIDREETQYF. V is TRBV5-6 and J is TRBJ2-5, with 7 bases lining up with TRBD1. The CDR3 length is 13 residues. Germline-derived CDR1 and CDR2 are SGHDT and YYEEEE. With V trimmed by 4 bases and J by 5 bases, 5 bases remained unmatched.

This clone turned up a few times. This chain connects TRBV10-3 to TRBJ1-1; D remains unclear. Germline CDR1 and CDR2: ENHRY and SYGVKD. There are 13 residues in the CDR3. V was shortened by 0 bases and J by 5 bases, with 7 bases between the two germline ends. CDR3 sequence reads: CAISESPPTEAFF. CDR3 bases: TGTGCCATCAGTGAGTCGCCGCCGACTGAAGCTTTCTTT.

V and J are TRBV25-1 and TRBJ1-3; D unresolved. There are 11 residues in the CDR3. V was shortened by 4 bases and J by 4 bases, with 2 bases between the two germline ends. The germline V gene encodes CDR1 MGHDK and CDR2 SYGVNS. The CDR3 region has the DNA TGTGCCAGCAGTGCCGGAAACACCATATATTTT. Protein product: CASSAGNTIYF.

J is TRBJ1-2 and V is TRBV2, with D hard to call. Germline-derived CDR1 and CDR2 are SNHLY and FYNNEI. This CDR3 spans 13 amino acids. Trimming shortened V by 7 bases and J by 8 bases, and 17 bases separated the two germline ends. The CDR3 bases are TGTGCCAGCAATCGGGGAGCAAGGAGCGGCTACACCTTC. This encodes CASNRGARSGYTF.

This clone appeared once. The chain employs TRBV6-5 and TRBJ1-2; 9 bases map to TRBD1. There are 13 residues in the CDR3. The J segment lost 4 bases and the V segment lost 6 bases, leaving 3 bases of the junction unmatched. Germline values: CDR1 MNHEY, CDR2 SVGAGI. The CDR3 bases are TGTGCCAGCAGCAGGGACAGGGCCTATGGCTACACCTTC. Residues: CASSRDRAYGYTF.

The chain uses TRBV9 and TRBJ2-2; maybe TRBD1 (7 bases). This CDR3 contains 15 residues. Trimming took off 2 bases at V and 5 bases at J, with 13 bases between the two ends. Germline CDR1 is SGDLS and CDR2 is YYNGEE. The CDR3 bases are TGTGCCAGCAGCGTGCGGGCAGGGGGGACCGGGGAGCTGTTTTTT. Translation: CASSVRAGGTGELFF.

This clone showed up just a few times. Other DNA sequences in this specimen translate into the identical CDR3. DNA for the CDR3: TGCAGCGTCGGGACAGGAACATACGAGCAGTACTTC. Translated: CSVGTGTYEQYF. This chain connects TRBV29-1 to TRBJ2-7; 8 nucleotides align to TRBD1. V was clipped by 6 bases and J by 4 bases; unmatched bases: 5. CDR3 size: 12 residues. The germline V gene encodes CDR1 SQVTM and CDR2 ANQGSEA.

The V gene is TRBV6-5, the J gene TRBJ2-3; TRBD1 might be the D (5 bases). CDR3 length equals 14 residues. Trimming shortened V by 5 bases and J by 0 bases, and 9 bases separated the two germline ends. CDR1 and CDR2 from the germline V gene are MNHEY and SVGAGI. CDR3 sequence reads: CASSLGLSTDTQYF. In DNA form, the CDR3 reads TGTGCCAGCAGTCTGGGGCTTAGCACAGATACGCAGTATTTT.

The chain has TRBV28 and TRBJ1-2; 8 bases line up with TRBD1. Losses at the gene ends were 5 bases for V and 4 bases for J; bases not matched to a gene: 9. From germline, CDR1 is MDHEN and CDR2 SYDVKM. The length of the CDR3 is 15 residues. The CDR3 bases are TGTGCCAGCAGTCCCTGGGACAGGCGAACCTATGGCTACACCTTC. This sequence encodes CASSPWDRRTYGYTF.

The chain uses TRBV7-9 and TRBJ2-2, with D possibly being TRBD1 or TRBD2 (5 bases each). This CDR3 spans 16 amino acids. V was clipped by 1 base and J by 4 bases, with 13 bases between them. The germline CDR1 and CDR2 sequences are SEHNR and FQNEAQ (reference sequence). CDR3 coding DNA: TGTGCCAGCAGCTTAGAAGAGGGGCACGGCACCGGGGAGCTGTTTTTT. Translated, it gives CASSLEEGHGTGELFF.

The chain couples TRBV29-1 to TRBJ2-5, with 7 bases identical to TRBD1. Losses at the gene ends were 4 bases for V and 2 bases for J; bases not matched to a gene: 7. The CDR3 contains 14 residues. Looked up from germline, CDR1 is SQVTM and CDR2 is ANQGSEA. The CDR3 reads CSVALGQKQETQYF. CDR3 nucleotides: TGCAGCGTTGCGTTGGGACAGAAGCAAGAGACCCAGTACTTC.

This chain links TRBV11-2 with TRBJ2-1; D gene uncertain. The CDR3 length is 12 residues. Germline CDR1 SGHAT, CDR2 FQNNGV. V was pared by 6 bases and J by 3 bases, with 6 bases between. As DNA, the CDR3 is TGTGCCAGCAGAGGTCACTACAATGAGCAGTTCTTC. Protein sequence: CASRGHYNEQFF.

This clone was seen a few times. This rearrangement joins TRBV2 to TRBJ2-5; D tentatively reads TRBD1 or TRBD2 (5 bases each). The CDR3 loop spans 13 amino acids. V dropped 4 bases and J dropped 0 bases, with 6 bases sitting between them. Germline V CDR1 and CDR2: SNHLY, FYNNEI. Written as DNA, the CDR3 is TGTGCCAGCAGTGTGGGACACCAAGAGACCCAGTACTTC. This encodes CASSVGHQETQYF.

This clone was detected many times. V and J are TRBV20-1 and TRBJ2-7; tentative D call: TRBD1 (5 bases). V was pared by 5 bases and J by 0 bases, with 5 bases between. Germline V gene lookup returns CDR1 DFQATT and CDR2 SNEGSKA (reference sequence). This CDR3 region has 11 residues. The CDR3 nucleotides read TGCAGTGCTGACAGCTCCTACGAGCAGTACTTC. It specifies CSADSSYEQYF.

The rearrangement links TRBV5-6 to TRBJ1-2, with D possibly TRBD1 on 5 matching bases. V was cut by 3 bases and J by 6 bases, with 15 bases left in between. The CDR3 is 14 amino acids. In germline, CDR1 is SGHDT, CDR2 YYEEEE. The CDR3 protein is CASSSTHFRDGYTF. CDR3 DNA sequence: TGTGCCAGCAGCTCTACCCACTTCAGGGATGGCTACACCTTC.

Only a few counts were recorded for this clone. V and J are TRBV29-1 and TRBJ1-3; no clear D. With 5 bases removed from V and 0 bases from J, the gap between germline ends came to 11 bases. CDR3 size: 14 residues. The V gene's germline CDR1 is SQVTM and CDR2 ANQGSEA. The CDR3 is CSVYRRSSGNTIYF. The CDR3 DNA reads as TGCAGCGTTTACAGAAGATCCTCTGGAAACACCATATATTTT. The complete variable domain, with remaining parts taken from reference TRBV29-1 and TRBJ1-3, reads SAVISQKPSRDICQRGTSLTIQCQVDSQVTMMFWYRQQPGQSLTLIATANQGSEATYESGFVIDKFPISRPNLTFSTLTVSNMSPEDSSIYLCSVYRRSSGNTIYFGEGSWLTVV.

The V and J genes are TRBV5-6 and TRBJ1-1, with D possibly matching TRBD1 (5 bases). The CDR3 length is 14 residues. The ends were cut back, 1 base at V and 0 bases at J, with 7 bases in the middle. Germline values: CDR1 SGHDT, CDR2 YYEEEE. The CDR3 here is CASSLRGVNTEAFF. The CDR3 bases are TGTGCCAGCAGCTTGAGAGGGGTGAACACTGAAGCTTTCTTT.

The V and J genes are TRBV7-3 and TRBJ2-3; 7 bases map to TRBD2. Germline V gene sequence: CDR1 SGHTA, CDR2 FQGTGA. Trimming removed 5 bases from V and 9 bases from J; junction bases left unmatched: 11. The CDR3 contains 14 residues. CDR3 loop: CASSRLGTTSTQYF. CDR3 DNA sequence: TGTGCCAGCAGCAGACTCGGGACGACTAGCACGCAGTATTTT. The full variable domain, rest sourced from reference TRBV7-3 and TRBJ2-3, is GAGVSQTPSNKVTEKGKYVELRCDPISGHTALYWYRQSLGQGPEFLIYFQGTGAADDSGLPNDRFFAVRPEGSVSTLKIQRTERGDSAVYLCASSRLGTTSTQYFGPGTRLTVL.

The chain uses TRBV4-1 and TRBJ1-1; possible D gene TRBD1, 6 bases. This CDR3 is built from 15 residues. V was pared by 1 base and J by 10 bases, with 19 bases between. CDR1 is MGHRA and CDR2 is YSYEKL in the germline V gene. This CDR3 is CASSQVPGAIYAAFF. The CDR3 DNA sequence: TGCGCCAGCAGCCAAGTTCCGGGGGCGATTTATGCAGCTTTCTTT.

This clone was seen once. The gene calls are TRBV29-1 and TRBJ2-7, with D tentatively TRBD2 (5 bases). This CDR3 has 14 residues. The germline V gene has CDR1 SQVTM and CDR2 ANQGSEA. The V and J ends lost 4 bases and 6 bases respectively, with 19 bases between them. The CDR3 DNA reads as TGCAGCGTTGGATTACAGTGGAGGCTTGGCGAGCAGTACTTC. This translates into CSVGLQWRLGEQYF.